These T cell receptor beta chains were read from a single sample in a study of blood T cell repertoires in COVID-19. Sequencing used immunoSEQ multiplex PCR; TCRdb keeps in-frame clones, though not all of them. Among about 530,000 clones, approximately 91% were seen once, and the ten largest hold around 8%. Sequenced sample: peripheral blood. The receptors were gathered from a woman between 50 and 59 years old with COVID-19, enrolled during active disease. Both conserved end residues are trimmed from each CDR3. Each record gives: V gene, CDR3 protein.

v_call: TRBV12-3/TRBV12-4; cdr3_aa: ASHRGQDYGYT
v_call: TRBV6-6; cdr3_aa: ASSASGEAF
v_call: TRBV5-6; cdr3_aa: ASSPGQGWYGYT
v_call: TRBV7-8; cdr3_aa: ASSPRTGGNNEQF
v_call: TRBV5-1; cdr3_aa: ASSPLRGSLLNEQF
v_call: TRBV5-6; cdr3_aa: ASSLRTGGSEKLF
v_call: TRBV6-5; cdr3_aa: ASTLLNTEAF
v_call: TRBV18; cdr3_aa: ASSPMGAAGNYGYT
v_call: TRBV3-1/TRBV3-2; cdr3_aa: ASTSGRGLWGYT
v_call: TRBV4-2; cdr3_aa: ASSLTSGTRGNEQF
v_call: TRBV6-5; cdr3_aa: ASSLRADYGYT
v_call: TRBV10-1; cdr3_aa: ASSEGGTGDTEAF
v_call: TRBV19; cdr3_aa: ASSPEPGGGYNSPLH
v_call: TRBV3-1/TRBV3-2; cdr3_aa: ASSPLGGVYAF